This is a list of T cell receptor beta chains from one sample in a study of shared clonotypes between healthy human individuals. Sequenced by immunoSEQ multiplex PCR; TCRdb stores in-frame clones only, minus some. The sample consists of 1,500,000 or so clones, approximately 98.5% of them appearing once. Input material: naive CD4+ T cells sorted from blood. These receptors were collected from a man aged 30 to 39 in good health. Both conserved end residues are part of each CDR3. The order of the fields is D gene, V gene, J gene, clone size, CDR3 protein, CDR3 DNA. A D gene is named only where the DNA matches it firmly. A row's size may be missing; if present it is once, few, many or a size class.

D gene: -; V gene: TRBV5-1; J gene: TRBJ2-3; clone size: -; CDR3 protein: CASSSIIQTGQDTQYF; CDR3 DNA: TGCGCCAGCAGCTCCATCATCCAGACAGGTCAAGATACGCAGTATTTT
D gene: TRBD2; V gene: TRBV5-4; J gene: TRBJ2-1; clone size: -; CDR3 protein: CASSFVLASGGIWFF; CDR3 DNA: TGTGCCAGCAGCTTTGTTTTGGCTAGCGGGGGGATCTGGTTCTTC
D gene: -; V gene: TRBV7-2; J gene: TRBJ2-7; clone size: -; CDR3 protein: CASSLRFRSSPYEQYF; CDR3 DNA: TGTGCCAGCAGCTTAAGGTTTAGGTCCTCCCCCTACGAGCAGTACTTC
D gene: -; V gene: TRBV30; J gene: TRBJ2-5; clone size: -; CDR3 protein: CAWSVQRETQYF; CDR3 DNA: TGTGCCTGGAGTGTACAAAGGGAGACCCAGTACTTC
D gene: -; V gene: TRBV6-1; J gene: TRBJ1-5; clone size: -; CDR3 protein: CASRHPDRFDQPQHF; CDR3 DNA: TGTGCCAGCAGACATCCTGACCGGTTCGATCAGCCCCAGCATTTT
D gene: TRBD1; V gene: TRBV6-6; J gene: TRBJ2-7; clone size: -; CDR3 protein: CASNQLITGGEQYF; CDR3 DNA: TGTGCCAGCAACCAACTTATAACAGGGGGCGAGCAGTACTTC
D gene: -; V gene: TRBV10-3; J gene: TRBJ1-2; clone size: once; CDR3 protein: CAISESAERSNYGYTF; CDR3 DNA: TGTGCCATCAGTGAGTCGGCAGAGCGTTCTAACTATGGCTACACCTTC
D gene: -; V gene: TRBV18; J gene: TRBJ2-5; clone size: -; CDR3 protein: CASSTGSGETQYF; CDR3 DNA: TGTGCCAGCTCCACAGGGTCCGGGGAGACCCAGTACTTC
D gene: TRBD1; V gene: TRBV7-9; J gene: TRBJ2-1; clone size: -; CDR3 protein: CASKRDRGQSPYNEQFF; CDR3 DNA: TGTGCCAGCAAAAGGGACCGGGGACAGAGTCCCTACAATGAGCAGTTCTTC
D gene: TRBD2; V gene: TRBV11-2; J gene: TRBJ2-5; clone size: -; CDR3 protein: CASSLGRLAERQETQYF; CDR3 DNA: TGTGCCAGCAGCTTAGGCCGGCTAGCGGAGAGGCAAGAGACCCAGTACTTC
D gene: -; V gene: TRBV14; J gene: TRBJ2-1; clone size: -; CDR3 protein: CASTPAVGYNEQFF; CDR3 DNA: TGTGCCAGCACCCCAGCAGTGGGCTACAATGAGCAGTTCTTC
D gene: TRBD1; V gene: TRBV5-4; J gene: TRBJ2-7; clone size: -; CDR3 protein: CASSLAGTGVYEQYF; CDR3 DNA: TGTGCCAGCAGCTTGGCCGGGACAGGGGTCTACGAGCAGTACTTC
D gene: TRBD2; V gene: TRBV9; J gene: TRBJ2-1; clone size: -; CDR3 protein: CASSVDVAGVLNEQFF; CDR3 DNA: TGTGCCAGCAGCGTGGACGTAGCGGGAGTGTTAAATGAGCAGTTCTTC
D gene: -; V gene: TRBV15; J gene: TRBJ2-1; clone size: -; CDR3 protein: CATSRGIYNEQFF; CDR3 DNA: TGTGCCACCAGCAGAGGGATCTACAATGAGCAGTTCTTC
D gene: -; V gene: TRBV28; J gene: TRBJ1-1; clone size: -; CDR3 protein: CASSSIRTMNTEAFF; CDR3 DNA: TGTGCCAGCAGTTCAATAAGGACCATGAACACTGAAGCTTTCTTT
D gene: TRBD1; V gene: TRBV6-5; J gene: TRBJ1-2; clone size: -; CDR3 protein: CASSWDRDPYGYTF; CDR3 DNA: TGTGCCAGCAGCTGGGACAGGGACCCATATGGCTACACCTTC
D gene: -; V gene: TRBV10-2; J gene: TRBJ2-2; clone size: -; CDR3 protein: CASSVLEGSGELFF; CDR3 DNA: TGCGCCAGCAGTGTGCTAGAAGGAAGCGGGGAGCTGTTTTTT
D gene: -; V gene: TRBV30; J gene: TRBJ1-3; clone size: -; CDR3 protein: CAWSVIGSGNTIYF; CDR3 DNA: TGTGCCTGGAGTGTAATAGGCTCTGGAAACACCATATATTTT
D gene: -; V gene: TRBV29-1; J gene: TRBJ1-1; clone size: -; CDR3 protein: CSVAADRYTEAFF; CDR3 DNA: TGCAGCGTTGCGGCGGACAGATACACTGAAGCTTTCTTT
D gene: TRBD2; V gene: TRBV28; J gene: TRBJ2-2; clone size: -; CDR3 protein: CASSPPFGRGRTGELFF; CDR3 DNA: TGTGCCAGCAGTCCTCCTTTCGGGAGGGGAAGGACCGGGGAGCTGTTTTTT
D gene: TRBD2; V gene: TRBV7-2; J gene: TRBJ2-1; clone size: -; CDR3 protein: CAKATSGYNEQFF; CDR3 DNA: TGTGCCAAGGCGACTAGCGGATACAATGAGCAGTTCTTC
D gene: -; V gene: TRBV11-2; J gene: TRBJ2-1; clone size: -; CDR3 protein: CASSPLRGPYNEQFF; CDR3 DNA: TGTGCCAGCAGCCCCCTCAGGGGCCCCTACAATGAGCAGTTCTTC
D gene: TRBD1; V gene: TRBV19; J gene: TRBJ1-2; clone size: once; CDR3 protein: CASSKPGQGNYGYTF; CDR3 DNA: TGTGCCAGTAGTAAACCGGGACAGGGTAACTATGGCTACACCTTC
D gene: -; V gene: TRBV5-1; J gene: TRBJ2-7; clone size: -; CDR3 protein: CASSFGNSYEQYF; CDR3 DNA: TGCGCCAGCAGCTTTGGGAACTCCTACGAGCAGTACTTC
D gene: -; V gene: TRBV11-2; J gene: TRBJ2-2; clone size: once; CDR3 protein: CASSFGETPENTGELFF; CDR3 DNA: TGTGCCAGCAGCTTTGGTGAGACCCCAGAGAACACCGGGGAGCTGTTTTTT
D gene: TRBD1; V gene: TRBV7-2; J gene: TRBJ1-4; clone size: -; CDR3 protein: CASSSGQGTNEKLFF; CDR3 DNA: TGTGCCAGCAGCTCGGGACAGGGAACTAATGAAAAACTGTTTTTT
D gene: -; V gene: TRBV5-1; J gene: TRBJ2-7; clone size: -; CDR3 protein: CASSLAPPKSSYEQYF; CDR3 DNA: TGCGCCAGCAGCTTGGCGCCACCGAAGAGCTCCTACGAGCAGTACTTC
D gene: -; V gene: TRBV2; J gene: TRBJ2-7; clone size: once; CDR3 protein: CASSGGTYSYEQYF; CDR3 DNA: TGTGCCAGCAGTGGAGGGACATACTCCTACGAGCAGTACTTC
D gene: TRBD2; V gene: TRBV11-2; J gene: TRBJ2-3; clone size: -; CDR3 protein: CASSSLAGVTTDTQYF; CDR3 DNA: TGTGCCAGCAGCTCCTTAGCGGGAGTAACAACAGATACGCAGTATTTT
D gene: -; V gene: TRBV5-6; J gene: TRBJ2-5; clone size: -; CDR3 protein: CASSLGSLWAQYF; CDR3 DNA: TGTGCCAGCAGCCTAGGATCCCTATGGGCCCAGTACTTC
D gene: -; V gene: TRBV7-9; J gene: TRBJ2-6; clone size: -; CDR3 protein: CASSLVLVLSGANVLTF; CDR3 DNA: TGTGCCAGCAGCTTGGTATTGGTCCTCTCTGGGGCCAACGTCCTGACTTTC
D gene: TRBD1; V gene: TRBV7-3; J gene: TRBJ2-7; clone size: once; CDR3 protein: CASSFTGQGYEQYF; CDR3 DNA: TGTGCCAGCAGCTTTACGGGACAGGGTTACGAGCAGTACTTC
D gene: TRBD2; V gene: TRBV5-4; J gene: TRBJ2-2; clone size: -; CDR3 protein: CASSRGLAGVRSGELFF; CDR3 DNA: TGTGCCAGCAGCCGTGGACTAGCGGGAGTGAGGTCCGGGGAGCTGTTTTTT
D gene: -; V gene: TRBV10-3; J gene: TRBJ1-2; clone size: -; CDR3 protein: CAMRKGTLNGYTF; CDR3 DNA: TGTGCCATGAGAAAGGGGACGTTGAATGGCTACACCTTC
D gene: -; V gene: TRBV6-1; J gene: TRBJ2-7; clone size: once; CDR3 protein: CAWREIYEQYF; CDR3 DNA: TGTGCCTGGAGGGAAATCTACGAGCAGTACTTC
D gene: -; V gene: TRBV6-1; J gene: TRBJ1-1; clone size: -; CDR3 protein: CASSRTMNTEAFF; CDR3 DNA: TGTGCCAGCAGTCGGACCATGAACACTGAAGCTTTCTTT
D gene: TRBD2; V gene: TRBV27; J gene: TRBJ2-1; clone size: -; CDR3 protein: CASSTKTSGDKTSYNEQFF; CDR3 DNA: TGTGCCAGCAGTACAAAAACTAGCGGCGATAAAACCTCCTACAATGAGCAGTTCTTC
D gene: -; V gene: TRBV18; J gene: TRBJ2-7; clone size: -; CDR3 protein: CASSSTGSTDAEQYF; CDR3 DNA: TGTGCCAGCTCATCGACAGGTTCGACCGATGCCGAGCAGTACTTC
D gene: -; V gene: TRBV10-3; J gene: TRBJ2-1; clone size: -; CDR3 protein: CAIKASDMDEQFF; CDR3 DNA: TGTGCCATCAAGGCTAGTGATATGGATGAGCAGTTCTTC
D gene: -; V gene: TRBV18; J gene: TRBJ2-1; clone size: -; CDR3 protein: CASSHTSPSNEQFF; CDR3 DNA: TGTGCCAGCTCACATACTTCGCCCTCAAATGAGCAGTTCTTC
D gene: -; V gene: TRBV2; J gene: TRBJ2-5; clone size: -; CDR3 protein: CASSEVLARETQYF; CDR3 DNA: TGTGCCAGCAGTGAAGTGTTAGCGCGAGAGACCCAGTACTTC